This T cell receptor (beta chain) was obtained from a study of T cell responses to AZD1222 COVID-19 vaccine. Study-wide results and limits: The reported proportion of spike-specific TCRs targeting unmutated variant regions was nearly half.

Libraries were prepared by immunoSEQ multiplex PCR; TCRdb keeps only in-frame clonotypes and omits some of them. Counted here are 150,000 to 200,000 clones, more than 90% occurring once; the ten biggest clones make up about 3%. The CDR3 is 16 amino acids. In germline, CDR1 is SGHVT, CDR2 SQSDAQ. Trimming pared 5 bases from V and 2 bases from J, leaving 15 bases between. To note about this clone: Its antigen is currently unknown.

The specimen comprised peripheral blood, sampled on day 0 of AZD1222 vaccination. The sequence was collected from an adult in good health. This chain uses TRBV7-4 with TRBJ2-2; D may match TRBD1 or TRBD2 (5 bases each). The CDR3 loop is CASSPGSGGNTGELFF. CDR3 in DNA: TGTGCCAGCAGCCCAGGGAGTGGGGGTAACACCGGGGAGCTGTTTTTT.